This note documents a single TCR beta chain sequence. The sample is drawn from a study of shared clonotypes between healthy human individuals. CDR3 length equals 13 residues. CDR1 and CDR2 from the germline V gene are MNHEY and SMNVEV (reference sequence). The V gene lost 0 bases and the J gene lost 5 bases, with 7 bases spanning the gap. The table came from immunoSEQ multiplex PCR; TCRdb's copy has only in-frame clones and leaves some out. The sample consists of 550,000 to 750,000 clones, just over 90% of them appearing once. It was CD45RO-negative cells, positively selected for CCR7, that made up naive CD8 cells, with terminally differentiated effector memory CD45RA+ cells excluded.

Sample: naive CD8+ T cells sorted from blood. The genes are TRBV27 and TRBJ1-2; D unresolved. This receptor was taken from a man aged 30 to 45 in good health. Here the CDR3 reads CASSLSPGYGYTF. The CDR3 bases are TGTGCCAGCAGTTTATCGCCCGGTTATGGCTACACCTTC.